A single sample gave rise to the 3 T cell receptor beta chains below, sequenced in a study of cytomegalovirus exposure and HLA in healthy donors. PCR was performed using 60 Vbeta and 13 Jbeta primers. Clones were read by immunoSEQ multiplex PCR, and TCRdb kept only the in-frame ones, dropping some. The table lists some 86,000 clones, about 72% of them singletons. Sequenced sample: PBMCs. Receptors were obtained from a young man in good health and CMV-seronegative.

The chain has TRBV29-1 and TRBJ2-1; D not resolved. This CDR3 contains 11 residues. Deletions cut 3 bases from V and 9 bases from J, with 9 bases between. Germline assignment: CDR1 SQVTM and CDR2 ANQGSEA. CDR3 protein: CSVDALPEQFF. The CDR3, as DNA: TGCAGCGTTGATGCGCTACCTGAGCAGTTCTTC.

V gene TRBV2 combines with J gene TRBJ1-1, with D perhaps matching TRBD1 (5 bases). Germline V gene lookup returns CDR1 SNHLY and CDR2 FYNNEI. This CDR3 spans 14 amino acids. V was pared by 4 bases and J by 4 bases, with 13 bases between. CDR3 bases: TGTGCCAGCAGTGCAGGGATTCACTCCACTGAAGCTTTCTTT. Protein: CASSAGIHSTEAFF.

The J gene is TRBJ1-4, the V gene TRBV18; D is perhaps TRBD1 (6 bases). V lost 3 bases to trimming and J lost 0 bases, with 11 bases between them. CDR1 and CDR2 (germline): KGHSH, LQKENI. This CDR3 comprises 16 residues. The CDR3 loop reads CASSPPGDTTNEKLFF. The DNA of the CDR3 is TGTGCCAGCTCACCCCCAGGGGACACAACTAATGAAAAACTGTTTTTT.